One T cell receptor beta chain is described in this entry. The antigen is unknown. Naive CD8 cells lacked CD45RO, underwent positive selection for CCR7 and left out terminally differentiated effector memory CD45RA+ cells. Original methodology: With immunoSEQ giving junction-only sequences and no quality scores, filtering differed. Libraries were prepared by immunoSEQ multiplex PCR; TCRdb keeps only in-frame clonotypes and omits some of them. V and J calls and clone size are copied from that table; D and trimming were computed from the DNA. The sample includes some 740,000 clones, around 92% of them seen just once. The source of the sample is a study of shared clonotypes between healthy human individuals. Study-level background: Two women and a few men aged 18 to 49 served as donors. Each donor contributed plates that comprised three CD4 naive, three CD4 memory, two CD8 naive and one CD8 memory. Whole-study findings and limits: Generation probability values for non-shared clonotypes were lower than those for clonotypes shared by all four donors.

The length of the CDR3 is 14 residues. The ends lost 3 bases at V and 5 bases at J; junction bases unmatched: 5. Germline CDR1 reads SGHAT; CDR2 reads FQNNGV. The clonotype originates from a man under 40 in good health. Sequenced sample: naive CD8+ T cells sorted from blood. The rearrangement joins TRBV11-2 to TRBJ2-7, with 9 positions matching TRBD1. CDR3 loop: CASSLATGGNEQYF. The CDR3 DNA is TGTGCCAGCAGCTTGGCGACAGGGGGGAACGAGCAGTACTTC.